This T cell receptor beta chain is from a study of blood T cell repertoires in COVID-19. Study as a whole: There were acute and convalescent COVID-19 samples, and they came from the United States, Italy and Spain.

This CDR3 comprises 13 residues. V was trimmed by 5 bases and J by 7 bases, leaving 11 bases between them. The germline V gene encodes CDR1 SGHTA and CDR2 FQGNSA. The method was immunoSEQ multiplex PCR; TCRdb's version includes in-frame clones alone and lacks a portion of them. In the table there are fewer than 300,000 clones, 85% to 90% of which are singletons. This clonotype was sampled from a human donor in a cohort sampled during active COVID-19. Sequenced: peripheral blood. The rearrangement links TRBV7-2 to TRBJ2-2; D unresolved. CDR3 in DNA: TGTGCCAGCAGCCCCTTGGGCAGCGGGGAGCTGTTTTTT. This codes for CASSPLGSGELFF.